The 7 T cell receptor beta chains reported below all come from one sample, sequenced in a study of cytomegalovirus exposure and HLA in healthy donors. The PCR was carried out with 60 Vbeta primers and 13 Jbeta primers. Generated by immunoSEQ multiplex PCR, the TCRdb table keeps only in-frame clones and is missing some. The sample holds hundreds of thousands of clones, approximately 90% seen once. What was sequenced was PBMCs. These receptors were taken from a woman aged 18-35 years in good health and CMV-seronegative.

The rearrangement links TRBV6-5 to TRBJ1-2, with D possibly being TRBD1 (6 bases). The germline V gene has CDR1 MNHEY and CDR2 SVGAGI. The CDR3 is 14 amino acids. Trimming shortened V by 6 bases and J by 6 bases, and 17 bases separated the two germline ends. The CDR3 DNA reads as TGTGCCAGCAGCCCCTACCCAGCAGGGGATGGCTACACCTTC. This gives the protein CASSPYPAGDGYTF.

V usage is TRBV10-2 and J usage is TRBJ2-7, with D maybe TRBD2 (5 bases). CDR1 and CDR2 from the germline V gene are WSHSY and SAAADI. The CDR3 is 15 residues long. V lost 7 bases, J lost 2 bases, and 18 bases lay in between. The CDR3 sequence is CASISGSVGTYEQYF. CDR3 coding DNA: TGCGCCAGCATTTCTGGTTCAGTCGGGACCTACGAGCAGTACTTC.

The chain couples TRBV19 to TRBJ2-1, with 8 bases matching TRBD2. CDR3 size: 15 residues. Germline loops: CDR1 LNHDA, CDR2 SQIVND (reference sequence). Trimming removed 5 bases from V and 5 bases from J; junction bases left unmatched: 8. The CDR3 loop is CASSDAGGTNNEQFF. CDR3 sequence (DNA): TGTGCCAGTAGTGACGCGGGGGGAACGAACAATGAGCAGTTCTTC.

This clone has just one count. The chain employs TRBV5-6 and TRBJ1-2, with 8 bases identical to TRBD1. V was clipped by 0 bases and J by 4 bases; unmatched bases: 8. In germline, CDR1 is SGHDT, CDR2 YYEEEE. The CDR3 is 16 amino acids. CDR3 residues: CASSLVGWTGSYGYTF. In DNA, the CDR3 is TGTGCCAGCAGCTTGGTTGGTTGGACAGGGAGCTATGGCTACACCTTC.

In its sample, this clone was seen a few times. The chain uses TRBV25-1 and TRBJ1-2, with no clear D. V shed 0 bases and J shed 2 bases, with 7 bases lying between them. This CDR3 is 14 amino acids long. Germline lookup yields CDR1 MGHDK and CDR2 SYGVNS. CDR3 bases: TGTGCCAGCAGTGAATATGGAGGGAACTATGGCTACACCTTC. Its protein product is CASSEYGGNYGYTF.

CDR3 protein: CASSPTGTGNEKLFF. In DNA, the CDR3 is TGTGCCAGCAGCCCAACCGGGACAGGGAATGAAAAACTGTTTTTT. The rearrangement joins TRBV7-9 to TRBJ1-4, with 9 bases that match TRBD1. Germline V lookup: CDR1 SEHNR, CDR2 FQNEAQ (reference sequence). V dropped 5 bases and J dropped 5; count of bases not matched to a gene: 6. This CDR3 comprises 15 residues.

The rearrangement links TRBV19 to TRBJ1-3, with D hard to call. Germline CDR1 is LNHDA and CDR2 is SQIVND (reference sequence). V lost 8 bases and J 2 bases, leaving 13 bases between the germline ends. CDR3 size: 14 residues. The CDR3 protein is CASGPNNPGNTIYF. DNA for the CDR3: TGTGCCAGTGGCCCGAACAATCCTGGAAACACCATATATTTT.